This T cell receptor beta chain derives from a study of blood T cells in healthy people across ages. As for the study in general: Template switching captured about one barcoded beta molecule per two T cells. Overall study findings and caveats: Older age went with lower TCR beta diversity per million T cells, in a roughly linear way.

Germline V lookup: CDR1 SGHKS, CDR2 YYEKEE (reference sequence). CDR3 length: 17 amino acids. Each sample yielded at least 5.5 micrograms of PBMC total RNA. Primed by a sample-barcoded 5' primer and a J-beta primer mix, a second PCR proceeded for about 6 to 12 cycles. Each single sample gave us at least 3 million CDR3-containing paired-end reads. TCRdb ran MiXCR on the 5' RACE reads and lists one entry per CDR3 protein. The sample yields some 920,000 distinct CDR3 sequences, roughly 47% seen once. To note about this clonotype: The antigen remains unidentified. The junction departs from germline at one end; a sequencing error may be responsible.

The sequence derives from a woman aged 60-70 years in good health. The V call is TRBV5-5, the J call TRBJ2-1; 10 bases line up with TRBD1. What was sequenced was blood. Here the CDR3 DNA reads TGCGCCAGCTCCGGGACAGGGGTCCCTATTTCCTACAATGAGCAGTTCTTC. This gives the protein CASSGTGVPISYNEQFF.